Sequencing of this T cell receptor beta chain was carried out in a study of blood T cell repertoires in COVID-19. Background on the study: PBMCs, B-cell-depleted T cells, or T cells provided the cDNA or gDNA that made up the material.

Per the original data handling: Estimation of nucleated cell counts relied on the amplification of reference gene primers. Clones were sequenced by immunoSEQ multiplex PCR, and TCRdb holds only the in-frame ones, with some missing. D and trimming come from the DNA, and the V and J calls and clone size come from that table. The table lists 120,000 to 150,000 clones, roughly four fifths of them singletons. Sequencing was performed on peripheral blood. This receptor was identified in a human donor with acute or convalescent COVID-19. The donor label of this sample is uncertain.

The CDR3 DNA sequence: TGCGCCAGCAGTGAGTCGAGTGGCTATGGCTACACCTTC. Encoded protein: CASSESSGYGYTF. This chain links TRBV10-1 with TRBJ1-2; D is undetermined. The V end lost 0 bases, the J end lost 4 bases, and 6 bases lay between the germline ends. Germline V gene sequence: CDR1 WNHNN, CDR2 SYGVQD (reference sequence). There are 13 residues in the CDR3.